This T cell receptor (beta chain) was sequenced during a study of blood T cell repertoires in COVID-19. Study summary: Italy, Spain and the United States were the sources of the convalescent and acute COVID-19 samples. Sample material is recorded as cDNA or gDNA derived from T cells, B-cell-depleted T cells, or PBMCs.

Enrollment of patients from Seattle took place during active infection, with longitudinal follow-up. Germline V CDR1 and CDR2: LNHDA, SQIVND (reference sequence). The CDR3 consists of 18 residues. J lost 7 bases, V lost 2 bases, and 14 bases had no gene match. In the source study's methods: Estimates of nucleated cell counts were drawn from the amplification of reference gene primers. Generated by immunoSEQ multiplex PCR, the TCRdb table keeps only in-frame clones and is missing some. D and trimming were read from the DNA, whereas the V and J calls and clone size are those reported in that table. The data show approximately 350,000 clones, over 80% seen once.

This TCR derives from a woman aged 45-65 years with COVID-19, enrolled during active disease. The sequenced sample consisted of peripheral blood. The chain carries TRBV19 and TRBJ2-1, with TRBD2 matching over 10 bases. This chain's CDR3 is CASSILGSGRIKENEQFF. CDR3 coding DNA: TGTGCCAGTAGTATATTGGGTAGCGGGAGGATCAAAGAGAATGAGCAGTTCTTC.